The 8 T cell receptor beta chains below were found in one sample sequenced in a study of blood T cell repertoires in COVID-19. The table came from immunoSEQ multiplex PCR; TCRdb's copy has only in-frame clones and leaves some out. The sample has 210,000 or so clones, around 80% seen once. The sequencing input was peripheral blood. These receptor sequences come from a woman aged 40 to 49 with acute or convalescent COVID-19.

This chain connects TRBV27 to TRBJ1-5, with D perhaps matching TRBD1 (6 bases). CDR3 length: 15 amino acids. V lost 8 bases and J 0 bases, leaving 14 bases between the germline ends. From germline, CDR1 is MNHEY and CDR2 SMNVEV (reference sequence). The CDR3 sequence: CASGTGGYSNQPQHF. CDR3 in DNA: TGTGCCAGCGGAACTGGGGGCTATAGCAATCAGCCCCAGCATTTT.

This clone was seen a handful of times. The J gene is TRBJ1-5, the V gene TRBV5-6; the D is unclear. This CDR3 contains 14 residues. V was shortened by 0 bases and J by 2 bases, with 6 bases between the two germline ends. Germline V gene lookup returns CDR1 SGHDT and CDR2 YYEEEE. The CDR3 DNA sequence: TGTGCCAGCAGCTTGGGCGCCGGCAATCAGCCCCAGCATTTT. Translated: CASSLGAGNQPQHF. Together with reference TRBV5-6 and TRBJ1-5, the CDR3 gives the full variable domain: DAGVTQSPTHLIKTRGQQVTLRCSPKSGHDTVSWYQQALGQGPQFIFQYYEEEERQRGNFPDRFSGHQFPNYSSELNVNALLLGDSALYLCASSLGAGNQPQHFGDGTRLSIL.

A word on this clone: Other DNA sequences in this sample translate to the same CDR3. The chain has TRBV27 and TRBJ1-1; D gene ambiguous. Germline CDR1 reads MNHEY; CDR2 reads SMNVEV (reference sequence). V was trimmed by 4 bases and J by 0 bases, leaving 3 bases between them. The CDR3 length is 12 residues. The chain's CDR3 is CASSSVNTEAFF. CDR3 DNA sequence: TGTGCCAGCAGTTCGGTGAACACTGAAGCTTTCTTT.

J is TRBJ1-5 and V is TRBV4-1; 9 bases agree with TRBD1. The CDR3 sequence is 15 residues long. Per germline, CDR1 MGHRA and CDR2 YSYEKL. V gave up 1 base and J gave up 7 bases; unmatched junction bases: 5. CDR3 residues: CASSQGQGVIQPQHF. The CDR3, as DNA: TGCGCCAGCAGCCAAGGACAGGGGGTCATCCAGCCCCAGCATTTT.

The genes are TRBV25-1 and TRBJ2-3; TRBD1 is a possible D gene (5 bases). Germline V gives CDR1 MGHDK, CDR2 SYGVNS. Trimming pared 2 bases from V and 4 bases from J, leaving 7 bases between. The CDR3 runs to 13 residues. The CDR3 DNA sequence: TGTGCCAGCAGTGAACAGGGTGCAGATACGCAGTATTTT. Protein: CASSEQGADTQYF.

CDR3 bases: TGTGCCAGCAGTCAACTGGGGGGTAGCAATCAGCCCCAGCATTTT. Translating gives CASSQLGGSNQPQHF. This chain links TRBV6-5 with TRBJ1-5; tentative D call: TRBD1 (5 bases). Germline V CDR1 and CDR2: MNHEY, SVGAGI. This CDR3 comprises 15 residues. V lost 5 bases, J lost 0 bases, and 11 bases lay in between.

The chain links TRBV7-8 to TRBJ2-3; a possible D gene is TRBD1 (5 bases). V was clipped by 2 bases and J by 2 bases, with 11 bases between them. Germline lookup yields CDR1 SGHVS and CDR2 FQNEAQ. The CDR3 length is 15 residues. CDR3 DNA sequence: TGTGCCAGCAGCTTAACAGGCAGAAACACAGATACGCAGTATTTT. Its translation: CASSLTGRNTDTQYF.

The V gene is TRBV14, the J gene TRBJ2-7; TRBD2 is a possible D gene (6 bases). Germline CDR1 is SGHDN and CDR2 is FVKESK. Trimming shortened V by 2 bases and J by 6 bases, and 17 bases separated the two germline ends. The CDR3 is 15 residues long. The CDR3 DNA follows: TGTGCCAGCAGCCAACAACCCAATGTGGGGGGCGAGCAGTACTTC. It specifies CASSQQPNVGGEQYF.